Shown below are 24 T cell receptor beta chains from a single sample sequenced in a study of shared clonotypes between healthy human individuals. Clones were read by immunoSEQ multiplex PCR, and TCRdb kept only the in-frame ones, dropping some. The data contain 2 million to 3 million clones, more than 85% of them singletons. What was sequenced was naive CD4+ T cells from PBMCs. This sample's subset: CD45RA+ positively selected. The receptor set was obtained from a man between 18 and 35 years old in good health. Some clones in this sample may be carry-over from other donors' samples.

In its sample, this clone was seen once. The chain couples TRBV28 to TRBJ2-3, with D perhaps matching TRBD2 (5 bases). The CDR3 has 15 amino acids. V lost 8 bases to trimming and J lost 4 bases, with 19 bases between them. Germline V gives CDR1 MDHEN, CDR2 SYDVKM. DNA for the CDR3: TGTGCCAGCTCGGGCGGTCAGGCGGGCCCAGATACGCAGTATTTT. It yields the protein CASSGGQAGPDTQYF.

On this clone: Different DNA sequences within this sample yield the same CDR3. The CDR3 is CASSLAGGRLYEQYF. CDR3 nucleotides: TGCGCCAGCAGCTTGGCCGGCGGGAGGCTCTACGAGCAGTACTTC. This chain uses TRBV5-1 with TRBJ2-7, with 8 bases lining up with TRBD2. Germline-derived CDR1 and CDR2 are SGHRS and YFSETQ. The CDR3 totals 15 residues. J lost 3 bases, V lost 0 bases, and 5 bases had no gene match.

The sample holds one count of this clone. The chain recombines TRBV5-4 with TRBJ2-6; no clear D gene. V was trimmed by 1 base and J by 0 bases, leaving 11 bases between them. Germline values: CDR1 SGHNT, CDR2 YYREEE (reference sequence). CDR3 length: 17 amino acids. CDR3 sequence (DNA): TGTGCCAGCAGCTTGAGGGCCCGAAGCTCTGGGGCCAACGTCCTGACTTTC. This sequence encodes CASSLRARSSGANVLTF.

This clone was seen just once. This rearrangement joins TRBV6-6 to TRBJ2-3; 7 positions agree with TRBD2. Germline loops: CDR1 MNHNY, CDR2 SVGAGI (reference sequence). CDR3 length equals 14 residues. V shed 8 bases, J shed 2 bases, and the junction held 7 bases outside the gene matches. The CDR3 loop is CASSKGRVTDTQYF. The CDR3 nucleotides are TGTGCCAGCTCAAAGGGGAGGGTCACAGATACGCAGTATTTT.

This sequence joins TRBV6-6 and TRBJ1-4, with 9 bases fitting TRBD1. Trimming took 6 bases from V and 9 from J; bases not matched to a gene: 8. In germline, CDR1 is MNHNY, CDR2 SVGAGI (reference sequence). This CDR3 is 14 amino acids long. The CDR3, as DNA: TGTGCCAGCAGCTCCGGGACAGGGTCCCAAAAACTGTTTTTT. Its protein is CASSSGTGSQKLFF.

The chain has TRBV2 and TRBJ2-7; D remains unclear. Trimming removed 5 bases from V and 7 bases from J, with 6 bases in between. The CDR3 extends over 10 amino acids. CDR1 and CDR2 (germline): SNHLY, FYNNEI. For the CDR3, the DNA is TGTGCCAGCAGTTACGGAGAGCAGTACTTC. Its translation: CASSYGEQYF.

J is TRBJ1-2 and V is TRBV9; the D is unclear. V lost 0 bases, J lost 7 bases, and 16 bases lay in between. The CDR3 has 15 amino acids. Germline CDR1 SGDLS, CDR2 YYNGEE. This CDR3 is CASSVESIGSSGYTF. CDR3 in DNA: TGTGCCAGCAGCGTAGAGTCGATCGGGTCATCTGGCTACACCTTC.

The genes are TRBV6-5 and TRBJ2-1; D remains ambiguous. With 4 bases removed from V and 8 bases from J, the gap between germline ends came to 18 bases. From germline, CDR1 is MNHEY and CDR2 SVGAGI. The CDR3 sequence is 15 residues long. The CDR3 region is CASSSRALGSDEQFF. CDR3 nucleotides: TGTGCCAGCAGTTCACGGGCCCTTGGCTCGGATGAGCAGTTCTTC.

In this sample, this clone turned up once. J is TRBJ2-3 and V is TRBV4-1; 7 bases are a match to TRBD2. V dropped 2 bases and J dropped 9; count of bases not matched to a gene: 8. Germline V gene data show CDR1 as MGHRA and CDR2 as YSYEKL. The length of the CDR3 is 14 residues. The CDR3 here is CASSQLAGVDTQYF. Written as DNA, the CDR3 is TGCGCCAGCAGCCAACTGGCGGGAGTAGACACGCAGTATTTT.

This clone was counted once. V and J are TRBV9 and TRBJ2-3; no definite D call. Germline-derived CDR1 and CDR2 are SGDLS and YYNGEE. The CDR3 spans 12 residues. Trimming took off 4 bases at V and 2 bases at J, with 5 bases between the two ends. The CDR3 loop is CASSLHTDTQYF. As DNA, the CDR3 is TGTGCCAGCAGCTTGCACACAGATACGCAGTATTTT.

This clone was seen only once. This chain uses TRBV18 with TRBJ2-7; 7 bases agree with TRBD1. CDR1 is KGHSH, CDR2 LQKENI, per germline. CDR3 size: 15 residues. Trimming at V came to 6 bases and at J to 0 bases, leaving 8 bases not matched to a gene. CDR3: CASSRQGPLSYEQYF. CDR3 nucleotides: TGTGCCAGCTCCCGACAGGGCCCGCTCTCCTACGAGCAGTACTTC.

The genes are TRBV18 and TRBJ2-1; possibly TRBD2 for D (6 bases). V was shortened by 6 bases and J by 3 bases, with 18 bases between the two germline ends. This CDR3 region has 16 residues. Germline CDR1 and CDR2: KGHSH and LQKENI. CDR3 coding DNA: TGTGCCAGCTCGCCAACCGGGACTTTCATCTACAATGAGCAGTTCTTC. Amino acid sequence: CASSPTGTFIYNEQFF.

CDR3 nucleotides: TGTGCCAGCAGCTTAACACAGACTGGAGGCAATGAGCAGTTCTTC. As protein: CASSLTQTGGNEQFF. The rearrangement uses TRBV7-3 and TRBJ2-1; D perhaps matches TRBD2 (5 bases). With 0 bases removed from V and 6 bases from J, the gap between germline ends came to 12 bases. This CDR3 region has 15 residues. Germline CDR1 is SGHTA and CDR2 is FQGTGA.

CDR3 bases: TGTGCCAGCAGCTCACCCGGTGAAGGCCACAATGAGCAGTTCTTC. Its translation is CASSSPGEGHNEQFF. The chain combines TRBV7-9 with TRBJ2-1; no clear D. The V gene's germline CDR1 is SEHNR and CDR2 FQNEAQ (reference sequence). CDR3 length equals 15 residues. The V end lost 4 bases, the J end lost 5 bases, and 15 bases lay between the germline ends.

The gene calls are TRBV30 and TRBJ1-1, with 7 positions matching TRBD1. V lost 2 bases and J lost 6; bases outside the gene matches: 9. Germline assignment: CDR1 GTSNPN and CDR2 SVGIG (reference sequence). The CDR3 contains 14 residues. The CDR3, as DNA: TGTGCCTGGAGTTCGGAAGGGGGCTTTTCTGAAGCTTTCTTT. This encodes CAWSSEGGFSEAFF.

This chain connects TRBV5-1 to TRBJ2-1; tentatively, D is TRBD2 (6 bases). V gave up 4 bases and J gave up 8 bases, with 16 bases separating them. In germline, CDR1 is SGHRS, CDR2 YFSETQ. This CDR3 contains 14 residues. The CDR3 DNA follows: TGCGCCAGCAGCACATCCGGGCGGGGCGATGAGCAGTTCTTC. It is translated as CASSTSGRGDEQFF.

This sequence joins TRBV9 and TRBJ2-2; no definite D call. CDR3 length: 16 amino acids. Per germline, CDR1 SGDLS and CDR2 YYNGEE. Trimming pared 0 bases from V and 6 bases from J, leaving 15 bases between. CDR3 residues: CASSVASLELAGELFF. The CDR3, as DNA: TGTGCCAGCAGCGTAGCATCCCTCGAACTCGCCGGGGAGCTGTTTTTT.

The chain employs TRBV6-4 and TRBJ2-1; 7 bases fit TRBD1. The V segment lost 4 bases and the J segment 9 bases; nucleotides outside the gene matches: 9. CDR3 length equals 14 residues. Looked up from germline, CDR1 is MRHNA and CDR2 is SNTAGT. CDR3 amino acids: CASSGETGLGEQFF. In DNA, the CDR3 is TGTGCCAGCAGTGGGGAGACAGGGTTGGGTGAGCAGTTCTTC.

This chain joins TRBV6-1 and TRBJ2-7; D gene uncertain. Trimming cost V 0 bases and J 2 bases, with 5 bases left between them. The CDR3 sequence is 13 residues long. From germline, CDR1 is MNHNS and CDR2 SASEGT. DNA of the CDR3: TGTGCCAGCAGTGAAGCACTTCCCTACGAGCAGTACTTC. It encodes CASSEALPYEQYF.

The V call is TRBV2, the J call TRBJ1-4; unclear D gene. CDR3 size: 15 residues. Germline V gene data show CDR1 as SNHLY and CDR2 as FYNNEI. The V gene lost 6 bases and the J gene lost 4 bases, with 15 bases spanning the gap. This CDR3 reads CASRRPGHSNEKLFF. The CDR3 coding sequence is TGTGCCAGCAGAAGACCCGGGCACAGTAATGAAAAACTGTTTTTT.

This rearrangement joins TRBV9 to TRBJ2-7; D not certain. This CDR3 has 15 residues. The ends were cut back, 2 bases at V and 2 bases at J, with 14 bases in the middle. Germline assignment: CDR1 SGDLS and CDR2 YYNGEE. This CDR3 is CASSVWPERTYEQYF. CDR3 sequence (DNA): TGTGCCAGCAGCGTGTGGCCAGAAAGAACCTACGAGCAGTACTTC.

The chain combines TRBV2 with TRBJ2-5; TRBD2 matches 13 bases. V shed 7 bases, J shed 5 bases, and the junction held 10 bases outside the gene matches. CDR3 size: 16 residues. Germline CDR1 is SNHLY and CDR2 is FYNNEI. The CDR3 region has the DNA TGTGCCAGCACCTCGGGACTAGCGGGAAAGATGGAGACCCAGTACTTC. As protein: CASTSGLAGKMETQYF.

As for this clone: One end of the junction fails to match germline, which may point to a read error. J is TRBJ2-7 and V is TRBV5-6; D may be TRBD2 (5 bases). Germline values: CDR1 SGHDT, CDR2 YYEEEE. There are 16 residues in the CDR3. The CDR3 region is CASSLAAGLTSHEQYF. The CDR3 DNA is TGTGCCAGCAGCTTGGCCGCGGGTCTAACCTCCCACGAGCAGTACTTC.

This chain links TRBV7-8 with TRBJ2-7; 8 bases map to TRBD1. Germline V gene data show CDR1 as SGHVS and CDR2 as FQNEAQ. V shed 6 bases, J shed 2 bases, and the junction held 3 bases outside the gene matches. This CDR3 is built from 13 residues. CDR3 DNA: TGTGCCAGCAGGCAGACAGGGGCCTACGAGCAGTACTTC. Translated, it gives CASRQTGAYEQYF. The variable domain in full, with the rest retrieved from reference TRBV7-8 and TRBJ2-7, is GAGVSQSPRYKVAKRGQDVALRCDPISGHVSLFWYQQALGQGPEFLTYFQNEAQLDKSGLPSDRFFAERPEGSVSTLKIQRTQQEDSAVYLCASRQTGAYEQYFGPGTRLTVT.